This T cell receptor beta chain stems from a study of cytomegalovirus exposure and HLA in healthy donors (dated by TCRdb to 2016 to 2017). Background on the whole study: An earlier analysis of approximately 640 of the donors reported about 290 Gb of sequence data and some 120 million unique TCR beta sequences from 150 million to 200 million T cells. Roughly 310 gigabases of sequencing data and tens of millions of unique TCR sequences were included in an early release covering around 600 HLA-typed donors. Of the roughly 420 genotyped donors, 65% to 90% were placed in the genetic ancestry cluster associated with self-reported Caucasian donors. The study was designed to test whether signatures of past pathogen exposure could be identified by cataloging public T cell receptors. The study profiled the T cell repertoires of 550 to 700 subjects by immunosequencing and related them to cytomegalovirus serostatus. Along with the approximately 700-subject first cohort, a separate validation cohort of approximately 110 different subjects was used. To predict cytomegalovirus infection status, the study brought together high-throughput TCR immunosequencing, statistical association of individual TCRs with disease status, and machine learning. In a later analysis, previously published TCR beta repertoires from hundreds of donors were re-analyzed and high-resolution HLA genotyping was added so that TCR occurrence patterns could be studied. Rather than drawing on any new phenotypic data, the later analysis identified candidate immune exposures from TCR beta sequences and the way those sequences occurred across donors. An earlier analysis of about 600 of the donors used high-throughput TCR beta sequencing to judge whether each TCR beta V gene segment behaved as functional or pseudogenic. Alongside the repertoire data, information on donor age, sex, ethnicity and CMV serostatus was compiled. A later genetic analysis took genome-wide SNP genotypes for about three fifths of the 666 donors and used that subset as a discovery cohort. All discovery cohort repertoires had been generated using a single sequencing platform. Class I and class II HLA loci were covered by the typing at four-digit resolution. Typing coverage differed by locus: A, B, C, DRB1 and DQB1 were typed in roughly 620-630 donors, DQA1 in about 500, DPA1 in around 580, and DPB1 in around 440. Roughly five DR-DQ haplotypes were handled as single units for association and clustering because linkage in the cohort was strong. Among some 410 genotyped donors of the cohort, an average of approximately 240,000 unique TCR beta nucleotide sequences were sequenced per donor, about a sixth of them non-productive. What the authors observed across the whole study: A later analysis found that HLA-associated TCR beta chains were more clonally expanded and had lower generation probabilities than equally common non-associated chains. The classifier was reported to diagnose cytomegalovirus status with high specificity and sensitivity in both the original and validation cohorts. Broadly in line with IMGT annotations, most TCR beta V segments showed up in productive rearrangements about 87% or about 30% of the time in an earlier analysis of under 700 of the donors. The study gave a list of around 170 TCR beta chains associated with cytomegalovirus. Most TCR sequences were observed very rarely across donors, whereas some public TCRs were present in many individuals. Correlated functional status among segregating V segments might be attributable to linkage disequilibrium, but an unknown experimental factor could not be ruled out. In a later analysis, TCR association rates were found to vary across HLA loci, with the most associated TCRs seen for DRB1 alleles and the fewest for HLA-C alleles. Immune exposure information for the cohort was limited to CMV serostatus. Several of the top co-occurrence clusters appeared to be linked to parvovirus B19, influenza, CMV and Epstein-Barr virus, according to a later analysis. According to a later analysis, most CMV-associated TCR beta chains appeared to be HLA-restricted, and the HLA associations seemed to be driven largely by CMV exposure. Because HLA typing was missing for some donors at each locus, association tests included only the typed subset. Some IMGT-functional V segments, including TRBV6-2 and TRBV6-3, could not be distinguished by the 87-base-pair reads and were therefore excluded. Specific HLA alleles were associated with more than 15,000 TCR beta sequences at a false discovery rate of 0.05 in a later analysis. According to the authors, the approach could potentially be generalized to other disease states and immunological phenotypes. In vitro tests confirmed that a few of the cytomegalovirus-associated TCR beta chains recognize cytomegalovirus antigens. In a later genetic analysis, a missense DCLRE1C variant was associated with V-gene and J-gene trimming of TCR beta chains, and the association was replicated in an independent cohort. When HLA alleles, especially DR and DQ, strongly co-occurred, attributing TCR associations to individual alleles was difficult. Because counts were too low, seventeen rarely observed V segments, including chromosome 9 orphons, were excluded from the earlier analysis of fewer than 650 of the donors. According to a later genetic analysis, donors in an Asian-associated ancestry cluster had fewer N-insertions in productive TCRs than the approximately 700-donor mean. Only TCR beta chains were sequenced in this cohort, and the absence of alpha or paired-chain data limited detectable features. Sequencing depth was assumed to be roughly uniform across donors in the presence/absence analyses, though that assumption may not hold. A further reported finding was that TCR beta sequences accurately predicted the HLA-A and HLA-B alleles for most subjects in the first cohort. A cluster of highly shared sequence variants was judged likely to represent a technical artifact of the sequencing pipeline.

As regards this clone: Its antigen is unknown. No base-level quality is on record; no much larger clone is a single base apart.

V trim: 4 bases; J trim: 2 bases; unmatched bases: 10. The CDR3 numbers 16 residues from cysteine through phenylalanine. Only the CDR3 DNA is retained, 48 bases long and in frame from the first base. The germline V gene supplies CDR1 MGHRA and CDR2 YSYEKL. Receptor amplification or capture employed the immunoSEQ multiplex PCR assay. For the multiplex PCR, a mixture combining 60 forward primers for TCR Vbeta segments and 13 reverse primers for TCR Jbeta segments was used. A multiplex PCR assay on genomic DNA amplified the CDR3 region of rearranged TCR beta genes. The Illumina HiSeq System was used to sequence the amplified TCR beta libraries as 87-base-pair reads. The study's processing was this. In a later analysis, tens of millions of unique TCR beta chains were counted across the 500 to 850 repertoires, and roughly 10 million of these chains were shared by at least two donors. A nearest-neighbor algorithm error-corrected the raw reads and collapsed the reads into unique sequences, merging closely related sequences to remove PCR and sequencing errors. V, D and J gene segments were assigned by aligning CDR3 sequences to IMGT reference sequences. For a sequence to be retained, a match of at least six nucleotides was required to both a V gene segment and a J gene segment. A rearrangement counted as productive if the CDR3 had no stop codons and remained in frame with V and J, and every other rearrangement counted as non-productive. Following IMGT convention, CDR3 was defined as the stretch from the second conserved V-encoded cysteine to the conserved J-encoded phenylalanine. The earlier analysis of about 640 of the donors excluded any sequence lacking an unambiguous match to a single V gene segment. In an earlier analysis of around 600 of the donors, V segments were called functional above 56.7% productive rearrangements and were called segregating when the between-donor standard deviation exceeded 5%. A statistical classification framework was built to diagnose cytomegalovirus status from the catalog of TCR beta chain sequences. V and J gene assignment, in a later analysis, came from comparing TCR nucleotide sequences with IMGT/GENE-DB human TR gene sequences. The TCRdist pipeline was used in a later analysis to assign CDR3 sequences and most-parsimonious VDJ recombination scenarios. In a later analysis, each TCR beta chain was defined by its CDR3 amino acid sequence together with its V-gene family, and reads lacking a unique V-gene family were excluded. As a way to deal with suspected cross-contamination and a sequencing artifact, a later analysis dropped hundreds of nucleotide sequences that were highly shared and had low generation probability. A later analysis calculated a clonal expansion index for each public chain from normalized within-repertoire ranks of inferred template counts. In a later analysis, generation probabilities were computed using a VDJ recombination model fitted to out-of-frame rearrangements, and the results were checked against IGoR. A later analysis scored TCR-TCR, TCR-HLA and TCR-CMV co-occurrence with hypergeometric tests, applying a repertoire-size bias correction to TCR pairs. False discovery rates were estimated in a later analysis by permuting HLA or CMV assignments 20 times. A later analysis grouped co-occurring TCRs with DBSCAN, adding TCRdist sequence similarity when clustering within HLA-allele-positive subsets. For co-occurrence clustering, repertoires with fewer than 30,000 or more than 120,000 public chains were excluded, along with 4 to 6 repertoires with anomalous nucleotide sharing. The table comes from immuneACCESS by way of TCRdb, which keeps in-frame sequences with V and J called. Part of the clones is missing from these tables; in studies checked, under half for an unresolved V gene and the rest for unknown reasons. Clonal size and the V and J genes are those of that table, whereas D and trimming came from the DNA. The sample table shows around 120,000 clones, and approximately 80% are seen once. Under 3% of the sample goes to the ten largest clones.

The cohort was made up of under 800 healthy bone marrow donors. All cohort members were sampled while nominally healthy, although unrecorded immune exposures were likely present. The donor tested CMV seronegative and was one of the 352 seronegative cohort members. Every donor gave a peripheral blood sample, and the peripheral blood mononuclear cells from that sample were used for TCR beta sequencing. The Qiagen DNeasy Blood Extraction Kit was used to extract genomic DNA from the blood cell samples. In this chain, TRBV4-1 is recombined with TRBJ2-7, and 8 junction bases match TRBD1. This receptor was taken from a boy younger than 10 in good health and CMV-seronegative. Sequencing used PBMCs. The CDR3 protein: CASSLTAGQAAYEQYF. In nucleotides, the sequence is TGCGCCAGCAGCCTCACGGCGGGACAGGCCGCCTACGAGCAGTACTTC.